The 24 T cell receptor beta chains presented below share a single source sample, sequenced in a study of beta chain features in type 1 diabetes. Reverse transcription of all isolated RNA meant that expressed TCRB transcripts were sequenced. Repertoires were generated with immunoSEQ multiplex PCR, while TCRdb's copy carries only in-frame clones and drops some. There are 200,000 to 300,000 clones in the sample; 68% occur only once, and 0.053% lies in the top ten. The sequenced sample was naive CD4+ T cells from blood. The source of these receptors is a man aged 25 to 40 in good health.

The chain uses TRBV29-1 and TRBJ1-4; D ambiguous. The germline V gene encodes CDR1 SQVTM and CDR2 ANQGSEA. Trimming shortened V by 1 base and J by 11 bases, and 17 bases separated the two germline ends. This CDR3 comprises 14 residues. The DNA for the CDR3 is TGCAGCGTTGAAGTCGTCGCCCCGTTTGGGAAACTGTTTTTT. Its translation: CSVEVVAPFGKLFF. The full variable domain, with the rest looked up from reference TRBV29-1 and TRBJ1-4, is SAVISQKPSRDICQRGTSLTIQCQVDSQVTMMFWYRQQPGQSLTLIATANQGSEATYESGFVIDKFPISRPNLTFSTLTVSNMSPEDSSIYLCSVEVVAPFGKLFFGSGTQLSVL.

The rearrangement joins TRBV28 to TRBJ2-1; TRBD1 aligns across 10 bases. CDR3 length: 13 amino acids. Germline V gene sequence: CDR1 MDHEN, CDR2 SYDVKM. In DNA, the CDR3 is TGTACATCCCGACAGGGGGCTACGAATGAGCAGTTCTTC. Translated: CTSRQGATNEQFF.

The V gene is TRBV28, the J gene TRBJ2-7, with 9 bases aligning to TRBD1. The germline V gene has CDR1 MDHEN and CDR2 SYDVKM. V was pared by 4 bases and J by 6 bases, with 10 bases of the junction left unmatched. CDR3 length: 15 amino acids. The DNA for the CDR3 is TGTGCCAGCAGTTCAACCGGGACAGGGCTGGTCGAGCAGTACTTC. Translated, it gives CASSSTGTGLVEQYF.

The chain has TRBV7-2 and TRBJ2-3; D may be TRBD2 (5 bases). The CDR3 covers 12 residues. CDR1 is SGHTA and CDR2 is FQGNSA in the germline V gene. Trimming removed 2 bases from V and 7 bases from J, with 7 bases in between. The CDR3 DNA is TGTGCCAGCAGCTTATGGACTCATACGCAGTATTTT. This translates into CASSLWTHTQYF.

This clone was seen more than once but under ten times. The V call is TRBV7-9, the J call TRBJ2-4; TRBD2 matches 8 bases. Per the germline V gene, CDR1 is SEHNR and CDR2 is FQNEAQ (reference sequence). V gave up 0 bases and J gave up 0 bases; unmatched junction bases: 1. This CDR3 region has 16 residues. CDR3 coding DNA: TGTGCCAGCAGCTTAGCACTAGCGGAAGCCAAAAACATTCAGTACTTC. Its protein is CASSLALAEAKNIQYF.

The CDR3: CAWSERGTNTEAFF. The CDR3 nucleotides read TGTGCCTGGAGTGAAAGGGGAACGAACACTGAAGCTTTCTTT. The chain links TRBV30 to TRBJ1-1; tentatively, D is TRBD1 (5 bases). The V end lost 1 base, the J end lost 1 base, and 10 bases lay between the germline ends. CDR1 GTSNPN and CDR2 SVGIG come from the germline V gene (reference sequence). The CDR3 loop spans 14 amino acids.

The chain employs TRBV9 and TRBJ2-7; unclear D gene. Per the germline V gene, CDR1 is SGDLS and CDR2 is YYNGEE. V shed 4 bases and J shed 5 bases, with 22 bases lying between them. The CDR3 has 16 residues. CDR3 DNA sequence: TGTGCCAGCAGCATGAGCGCAGGTGCAGTCAGCCACGAGCAGTACTTC. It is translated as CASSMSAGAVSHEQYF.

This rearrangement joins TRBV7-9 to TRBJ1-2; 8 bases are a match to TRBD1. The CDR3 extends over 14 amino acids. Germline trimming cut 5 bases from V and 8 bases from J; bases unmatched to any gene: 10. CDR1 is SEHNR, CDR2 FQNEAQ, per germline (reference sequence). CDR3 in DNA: TGTGCCAGCAGCACCGTTCGACAGGGGTCGGGCTACACCTTC. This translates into CASSTVRQGSGYTF.

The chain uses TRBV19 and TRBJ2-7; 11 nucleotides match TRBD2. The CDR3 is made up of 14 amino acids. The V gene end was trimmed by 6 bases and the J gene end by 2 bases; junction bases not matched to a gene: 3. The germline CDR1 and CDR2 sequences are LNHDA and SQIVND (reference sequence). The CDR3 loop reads CASSRLAGPYEQYF. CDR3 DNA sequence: TGTGCCAGTAGCCGACTAGCGGGACCCTACGAGCAGTACTTC.

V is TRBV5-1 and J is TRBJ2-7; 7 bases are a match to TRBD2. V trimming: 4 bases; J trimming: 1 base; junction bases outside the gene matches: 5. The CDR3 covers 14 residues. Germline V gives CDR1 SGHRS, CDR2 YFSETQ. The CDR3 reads CASSVGLDSYEQYF. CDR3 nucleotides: TGCGCCAGCAGCGTCGGACTAGATTCCTACGAGCAGTACTTC.

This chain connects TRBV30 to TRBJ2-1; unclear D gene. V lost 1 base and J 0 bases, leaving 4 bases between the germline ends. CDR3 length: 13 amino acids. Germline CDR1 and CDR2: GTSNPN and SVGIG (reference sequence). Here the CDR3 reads CAWSEHSYNEQFF. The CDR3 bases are TGTGCCTGGAGTGAACACTCCTACAATGAGCAGTTCTTC. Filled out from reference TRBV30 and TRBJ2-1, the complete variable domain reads SQTIHQWPATLVQPVGSPLSLECTVEGTSNPNLYWYRQAAGRGLQLLFYSVGIGQISSEVPQNLSASRPQDRQFILSSKKLLLSDSGFYLCAWSEHSYNEQFFGPGTRLTVL.

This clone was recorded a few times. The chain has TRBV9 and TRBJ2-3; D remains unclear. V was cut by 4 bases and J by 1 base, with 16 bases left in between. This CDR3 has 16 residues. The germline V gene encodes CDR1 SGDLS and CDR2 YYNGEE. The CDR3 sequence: CASSPSLKRGTDTQYF. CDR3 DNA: TGTGCCAGCAGCCCCAGTCTCAAGCGCGGCACAGATACGCAGTATTTT. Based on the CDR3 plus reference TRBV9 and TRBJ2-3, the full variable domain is DSGVTQTPKHLITATGQRVTLRCSPRSGDLSVYWYQQSLDQGLQFLIQYYNGEERAKGNILERFSAQQFPDLHSELNLSSLELGDSALYFCASSPSLKRGTDTQYFGPGTRLTVL.

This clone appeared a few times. CDR3 bases: TGTGCCACCAAAGCGAGTCCAGGTTCGGCAGAGGGCTACACCTTC. It codes for CATKASPGSAEGYTF. The rearrangement joins TRBV30 to TRBJ1-2; D ambiguous. Germline V CDR1 and CDR2: GTSNPN, SVGIG (reference sequence). V was clipped by 8 bases and J by 8 bases, with 27 bases between them. The CDR3 is made up of 15 amino acids.

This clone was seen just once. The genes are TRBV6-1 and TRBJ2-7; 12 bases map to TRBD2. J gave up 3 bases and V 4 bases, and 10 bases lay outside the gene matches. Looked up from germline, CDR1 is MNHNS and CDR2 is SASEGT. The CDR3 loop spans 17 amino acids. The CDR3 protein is CASSGRLAGGRGYEQYF. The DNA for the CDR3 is TGTGCCAGCAGTGGCAGGCTAGCGGGAGGGAGGGGCTACGAGCAGTACTTC.

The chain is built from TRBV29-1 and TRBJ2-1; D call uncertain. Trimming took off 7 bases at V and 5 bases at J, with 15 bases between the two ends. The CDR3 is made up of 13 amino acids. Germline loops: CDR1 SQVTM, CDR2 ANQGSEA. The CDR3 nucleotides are TGCAGCGGTGATTTCGCGACCAACAATGAGCAGTTCTTC. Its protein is CSGDFATNNEQFF.

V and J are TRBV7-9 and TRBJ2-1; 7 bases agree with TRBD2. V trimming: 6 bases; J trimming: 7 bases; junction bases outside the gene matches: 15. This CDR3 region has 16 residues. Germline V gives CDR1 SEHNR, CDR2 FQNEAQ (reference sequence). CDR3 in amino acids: CASSSIGAGEWNEQFF. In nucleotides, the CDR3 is TGTGCCAGCAGTAGCATAGGGGCGGGAGAGTGGAATGAGCAGTTCTTC.

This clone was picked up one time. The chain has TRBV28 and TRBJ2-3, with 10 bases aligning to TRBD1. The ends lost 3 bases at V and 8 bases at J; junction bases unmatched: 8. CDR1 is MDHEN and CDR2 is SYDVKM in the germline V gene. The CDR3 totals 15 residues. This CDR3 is CASSFQTGGRGTQYF. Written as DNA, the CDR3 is TGTGCCAGCAGTTTCCAGACAGGGGGCCGCGGTACGCAGTATTTT.

The CDR3 region is CAWSVLGGFNSPLHF. For the CDR3, the DNA is TGTGCCTGGAGTGTACTTGGGGGATTCAATTCACCCCTCCACTTT. The J gene is TRBJ1-6, the V gene TRBV30; D perhaps matches TRBD1 (5 bases). Deletions cut 0 bases from V and 7 bases from J, with 13 bases between. From germline, CDR1 is GTSNPN and CDR2 SVGIG (reference sequence). The CDR3 consists of 15 residues.

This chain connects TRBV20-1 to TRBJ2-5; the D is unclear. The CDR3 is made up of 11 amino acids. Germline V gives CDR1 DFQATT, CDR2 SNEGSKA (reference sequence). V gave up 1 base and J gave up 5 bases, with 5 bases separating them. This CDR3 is CSARVPETQYF. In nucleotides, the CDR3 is TGCAGTGCTAGAGTTCCCGAGACCCAGTACTTC.

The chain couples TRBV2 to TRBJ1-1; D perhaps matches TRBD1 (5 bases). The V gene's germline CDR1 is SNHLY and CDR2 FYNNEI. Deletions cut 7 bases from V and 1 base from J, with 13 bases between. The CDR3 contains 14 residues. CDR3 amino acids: CASTGTGSNTEAFF. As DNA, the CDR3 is TGTGCCAGCACAGGAACAGGTTCGAACACTGAAGCTTTCTTT.

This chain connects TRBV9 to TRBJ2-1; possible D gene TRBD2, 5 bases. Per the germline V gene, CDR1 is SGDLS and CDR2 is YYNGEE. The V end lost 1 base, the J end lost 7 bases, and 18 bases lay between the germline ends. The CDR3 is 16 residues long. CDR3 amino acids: CASSVSEVPGLNEQFF. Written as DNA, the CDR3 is TGTGCCAGCAGCGTATCAGAGGTTCCGGGATTAAATGAGCAGTTCTTC.

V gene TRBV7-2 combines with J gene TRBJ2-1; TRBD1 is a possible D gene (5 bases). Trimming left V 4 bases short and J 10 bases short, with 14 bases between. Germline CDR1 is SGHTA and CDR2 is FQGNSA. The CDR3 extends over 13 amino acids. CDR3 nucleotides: TGTGCCAGCAGCTCTTCAGCCCCAGGGGAGCAGTTCTTC. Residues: CASSSSAPGEQFF. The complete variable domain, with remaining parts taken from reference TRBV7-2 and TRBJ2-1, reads GAGVSQSPSNKVTEKGKDVELRCDPISGHTALYWYRQSLGQGLEFLIYFQGNSAPDKSGLPSDRFSAERTGGSVSTLTIQRTQQEDSAVYLCASSSSAPGEQFFGPGTRLTVL.

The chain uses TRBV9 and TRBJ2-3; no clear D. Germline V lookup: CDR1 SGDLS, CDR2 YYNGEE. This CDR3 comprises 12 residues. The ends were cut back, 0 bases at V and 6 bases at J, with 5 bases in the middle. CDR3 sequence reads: CASSVEDDTQYF. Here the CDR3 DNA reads TGTGCCAGCAGCGTAGAGGACGATACGCAGTATTTT.

The chain's CDR3 is CSVDINTEAFF. Written as DNA, the CDR3 is TGCAGCGTGGACATTAACACTGAAGCTTTCTTT. The chain has TRBV29-1 and TRBJ1-1; TRBD1 is a possible D gene (5 bases). Germline V gives CDR1 SQVTM, CDR2 ANQGSEA. The CDR3 has 11 amino acids. The ends were cut back, 6 bases at V and 2 bases at J, with 7 bases in the middle.